Listed below are T cell receptor beta chains from one sample, sequenced in a study of shared clonotypes between healthy human individuals. Here immunoSEQ multiplex PCR was the method, and the copy in TCRdb shows in-frame clones only, minus some. The table shows some 800,000 clones, with nearly 95% occurring only once. Sequencing was performed on naive CD8+ T cells sorted from blood. These TCRs come from a man aged 25 to 40 in good health. The CDR3 runs from the conserved cysteine through the conserved F or W. D genes are given only for firm matches. Some rows mark clone size as missing; the rest say once, few, many or name a class of expanded clone.

D: TRBD1; size: once; J: TRBJ2-1; V: TRBV5-1; CDR3: CASSSEQGFGYNEQFF; DNA: TGCGCCAGCAGCTCCGAACAGGGGTTCGGCTACAATGAGCAGTTCTTC
D: -; size: -; J: TRBJ2-1; V: TRBV7-2; CDR3: CASSLERESYNEQFF; DNA: TGTGCCAGCAGCTTAGAACGGGAGTCCTACAATGAGCAGTTCTTC
D: -; size: -; J: TRBJ2-1; V: TRBV30; CDR3: CAWSVSDRYNEQFF; DNA: TGTGCCTGGAGTGTAAGTGATCGGTACAATGAGCAGTTCTTC
D: -; size: -; J: TRBJ2-7; V: TRBV7-6; CDR3: CASSFGQSSYEQYF; DNA: TGTGCCAGCAGCTTCGGACAAAGCTCCTACGAGCAGTACTTC
D: TRBD2; size: -; J: TRBJ2-7; V: TRBV5-1; CDR3: CASSLAASGSYEQYF; DNA: TGCGCCAGCAGCTTGGCGGCTAGCGGGTCCTACGAGCAGTACTTC
D: TRBD1; size: -; J: TRBJ2-7; V: TRBV7-3; CDR3: CASSPWDRGDEQYF; DNA: TGTGCCAGCAGCCCATGGGACAGGGGGGACGAGCAGTACTTC
D: -; size: -; J: TRBJ2-7; V: TRBV4-3; CDR3: CASSQDYADTYEQYF; DNA: TGCGCCAGCAGCCAAGATTACGCAGATACCTACGAGCAGTACTTC
D: TRBD1; size: once; J: TRBJ1-1; V: TRBV6-1; CDR3: CASTRDRVINTEAFF; DNA: TGTGCCTCAACCAGGGACAGGGTAATCAACACTGAAGCTTTCTTT
D: -; size: -; J: TRBJ2-7; V: TRBV5-5; CDR3: CASNFSPYEQYF; DNA: TGTGCCAGCAACTTTAGCCCCTACGAGCAGTACTTC
D: TRBD1; size: -; J: TRBJ1-5; V: TRBV27; CDR3: CASSPISSQGAGDQPQHF; DNA: TGTGCCAGCAGTCCGATATCTTCCCAGGGGGCAGGAGATCAGCCCCAGCATTTT
D: TRBD2; size: once; J: TRBJ2-1; V: TRBV2; CDR3: CASSETSGVYNEQFF; DNA: TGTGCCAGCAGTGAAACTAGCGGGGTCTACAATGAGCAGTTCTTC
D: TRBD1; size: -; J: TRBJ2-7; V: TRBV7-9; CDR3: CASSSGTGFEQYF; DNA: TGTGCCAGCAGCTCCGGGACAGGGTTCGAGCAGTACTTC
D: -; size: -; J: TRBJ2-7; V: TRBV4-1; CDR3: CASSQLATIGYEQYF; DNA: TGCGCCAGCAGCCAACTCGCGACTATTGGCTACGAGCAGTACTTC
D: -; size: -; J: TRBJ2-3; V: TRBV9; CDR3: CASSVAGVGTDTQYF; DNA: TGTGCCAGCAGCGTAGCGGGAGTTGGCACAGATACGCAGTATTTT
D: TRBD1; size: -; J: TRBJ2-7; V: TRBV19; CDR3: CASSTPPGGYSYEQYF; DNA: TGTGCCAGTAGTACCCCCCCAGGGGGATACTCCTACGAGCAGTACTTC
D: TRBD2; size: -; J: TRBJ2-1; V: TRBV11-2; CDR3: CASSLGTSGRLGEQFF; DNA: TGTGCCAGCAGCTTAGGGACTAGCGGGAGACTGGGTGAGCAGTTCTTC
D: -; size: once; J: TRBJ2-7; V: TRBV2; CDR3: CASSGLVVYEQYF; DNA: TGTGCCAGCAGTGGGCTAGTCGTCTACGAGCAGTACTTC
D: -; size: -; J: TRBJ1-2; V: TRBV27; CDR3: CASSLLSGASRYGYTF; DNA: TGTGCCAGCAGTTTATTGTCGGGGGCGTCGCGCTATGGCTACACCTTC
D: -; size: -; J: TRBJ2-2; V: TRBV7-7; CDR3: CAWGANTGELFF; DNA: TGTGCCTGGGGGGCGAACACCGGGGAGCTGTTTTTT
D: -; size: once; J: TRBJ2-7; V: TRBV11-2; CDR3: CASSFNGLVSEQYF; DNA: TGTGCCAGCAGCTTCAACGGACTCGTCAGCGAGCAGTACTTC
D: -; size: -; J: TRBJ2-7; V: TRBV13; CDR3: CASSSRMTPPYEQYF; DNA: TGTGCCAGCAGCTCAAGGATGACTCCACCCTACGAGCAGTACTTC
D: TRBD1; size: -; J: TRBJ1-1; V: TRBV2; CDR3: CASTGQGIRTEAFF; DNA: TGTGCCAGCACGGGACAGGGGATAAGGACTGAAGCTTTCTTT
D: -; size: -; J: TRBJ2-7; V: TRBV7-9; CDR3: CASSQWNYEQYF; DNA: TGTGCCAGCAGCCAGTGGAACTACGAGCAGTACTTC
D: -; size: -; J: TRBJ2-5; V: TRBV27; CDR3: CANPQGAETQYF; DNA: TGTGCCAACCCACAAGGGGCAGAGACCCAGTACTTC
D: TRBD1; size: -; J: TRBJ2-1; V: TRBV5-1; CDR3: CASSLGQGLNEQFF; DNA: TGCGCCAGCAGCTTGGGACAGGGGCTCAATGAGCAGTTCTTC
D: TRBD1; size: -; J: TRBJ1-2; V: TRBV4-3; CDR3: CASSQGSGGGYGYTF; DNA: TGCGCCAGCAGCCAAGGGTCAGGGGGCGGATATGGCTACACCTTC
D: -; size: -; J: TRBJ2-1; V: TRBV6-5; CDR3: CASSYSTGSLAEQFF; DNA: TGTGCCAGCAGTTACTCGACAGGAAGCCTTGCTGAGCAGTTCTTC
D: TRBD2; size: -; J: TRBJ2-1; V: TRBV13; CDR3: CASSLWVGLADYNEQFF; DNA: TGTGCCAGCAGCTTATGGGTCGGACTAGCGGATTACAATGAGCAGTTCTTC
D: -; size: -; J: TRBJ2-7; V: TRBV5-4; CDR3: CASSVIASYEQYF; DNA: TGTGCCAGCAGCGTAATTGCCTCCTACGAGCAGTACTTC
D: TRBD2; size: once; J: TRBJ2-7; V: TRBV7-8; CDR3: CASSSWTSGASYEQYF; DNA: TGTGCCAGCAGCTCTTGGACTAGCGGGGCCTCCTACGAGCAGTACTTC
D: -; size: -; J: TRBJ2-1; V: TRBV6-5; CDR3: CASSYKQGTYNEQFF; DNA: TGTGCCAGCAGTTACAAACAGGGCACCTACAATGAGCAGTTCTTC
D: TRBD1; size: -; J: TRBJ2-1; V: TRBV27; CDR3: CASSLARGRNEQFF; DNA: TGTGCCAGCAGTTTAGCCAGGGGGCGTAATGAGCAGTTCTTC
D: -; size: -; J: TRBJ1-2; V: TRBV4-3; CDR3: CASSQEAPDKVGGYTF; DNA: TGCGCCAGCAGCCAAGAAGCCCCAGACAAGGTTGGGGGCTACACCTTC
D: -; size: -; J: TRBJ2-7; V: TRBV4-1; CDR3: CASSQENPGSSYEQYF; DNA: TGCGCCAGCAGCCAAGAGAATCCAGGGAGCTCCTACGAGCAGTACTTC
D: TRBD1; size: -; J: TRBJ1-1; V: TRBV7-9; CDR3: CASSLDAGQGEAFF; DNA: TGTGCCAGCAGCTTAGACGCGGGACAGGGGGAAGCTTTCTTT
D: -; size: -; J: TRBJ2-7; V: TRBV10-2; CDR3: CASSPGSAYEQYF; DNA: TGCGCCAGCAGCCCCGGGAGTGCCTACGAGCAGTACTTC
D: -; size: -; J: TRBJ2-2; V: TRBV29-1; CDR3: CSALSPGSNTGELFF; DNA: TGCAGCGCCCTATCTCCGGGGTCGAACACCGGGGAGCTGTTTTTT
D: -; size: -; J: TRBJ1-2; V: TRBV29-1; CDR3: CSSRDNYGYTF; DNA: TGCAGCAGCCGGGACAACTATGGCTACACCTTC
D: -; size: once; J: TRBJ1-1; V: TRBV6-5; CDR3: CASSPQGLGTEAFF; DNA: TGTGCCAGCAGCCCACAGGGACTGGGCACTGAAGCTTTCTTT
D: -; size: -; J: TRBJ2-2; V: TRBV29-1; CDR3: CSVSRSNTGELFF; DNA: TGCAGCGTTTCACGGTCGAACACCGGGGAGCTGTTTTTT
D: -; size: -; J: TRBJ1-4; V: TRBV28; CDR3: CASSLSDEKLFF; DNA: TGTGCCAGCAGTTTATCAGATGAAAAACTGTTTTTT
D: TRBD1; size: -; J: TRBJ2-7; V: TRBV4-1; CDR3: CASSHGQGPAYEQYF; DNA: TGCGCCAGCAGCCATGGACAGGGGCCGGCCTACGAGCAGTACTTC
D: -; size: -; J: TRBJ2-7; V: TRBV15; CDR3: CATSRVRGYEQYF; DNA: TGTGCCACCAGCAGGGTCCGGGGATACGAGCAGTACTTC
D: -; size: -; J: TRBJ2-5; V: TRBV27; CDR3: CASSLSPGAKTQYF; DNA: TGTGCCAGCAGTTTGTCCCCGGGGGCAAAGACCCAGTACTTC
D: -; size: -; J: TRBJ2-7; V: TRBV28; CDR3: CASKPPGAVEQYF; DNA: TGTGCCAGCAAGCCTCCAGGAGCGGTCGAGCAGTACTTC
D: TRBD1; size: -; J: TRBJ1-1; V: TRBV5-4; CDR3: CASSLSGQGSGTEAFF; DNA: TGTGCCAGCAGCTTGTCGGGACAGGGGTCGGGAACTGAAGCTTTCTTT
D: -; size: -; J: TRBJ2-1; V: TRBV4-3; CDR3: CASSQVWDSRYNEQFF; DNA: TGCGCCAGCAGCCAAGTCTGGGATTCGCGGTACAATGAGCAGTTCTTC
D: TRBD1; size: -; J: TRBJ2-7; V: TRBV15; CDR3: CATSRDGDSYEQYF; DNA: TGTGCCACCAGCAGAGATGGGGACAGCTACGAGCAGTACTTC
D: TRBD1; size: -; J: TRBJ2-7; V: TRBV27; CDR3: CASRPGQGAYEQYF; DNA: TGTGCCAGCAGGCCGGGACAGGGGGCATACGAGCAGTACTTC
D: -; size: -; J: TRBJ2-2; V: TRBV6-1; CDR3: CASKRRGNTGELFF; DNA: TGTGCCAGCAAGAGGCGGGGGAACACCGGGGAGCTGTTTTTT
D: -; size: once; J: TRBJ2-7; V: TRBV5-1; CDR3: CASSFSGTYEQYF; DNA: TGCGCCAGCAGCTTCTCGGGAACCTACGAGCAGTACTTC
D: -; size: -; J: TRBJ1-2; V: TRBV28; CDR3: CASSSDQDNWYGYTF; DNA: TGTGCCAGCAGTTCGGACCAGGACAATTGGTATGGCTACACCTTC
D: -; size: -; J: TRBJ2-3; V: TRBV28; CDR3: CASRQSPISTDTQYF; DNA: TGTGCCAGCAGGCAGTCACCGATTAGCACAGATACGCAGTATTTT
D: TRBD1; size: -; J: TRBJ2-1; V: TRBV11-2; CDR3: CASSRDRESWNEQFF; DNA: TGTGCCAGCAGCCGGGACAGGGAATCCTGGAATGAGCAGTTCTTC
D: -; size: -; J: TRBJ1-4; V: TRBV28; CDR3: CASSGEKTNEKLFF; DNA: TGTGCCAGCAGTGGAGAGAAGACTAATGAAAAACTGTTTTTT
D: TRBD1; size: -; J: TRBJ2-7; V: TRBV29-1; CDR3: CSVELIGTGEYYEQYF; DNA: TGCAGCGTTGAGCTGATTGGGACAGGGGAGTACTACGAGCAGTACTTC
D: TRBD1; size: -; J: TRBJ1-2; V: TRBV27; CDR3: CASSSIPGQGYTF; DNA: TGTGCCAGCAGTTCCATCCCGGGACAGGGCTACACCTTC
D: TRBD1; size: -; J: TRBJ2-7; V: TRBV7-9; CDR3: CASSFGTGLSYEQYF; DNA: TGTGCCAGCAGCTTCGGGACAGGACTATCCTACGAGCAGTACTTC
D: -; size: -; J: TRBJ1-1; V: TRBV11-2; CDR3: CASSLRTPQGEAFF; DNA: TGTGCCAGCAGCTTAAGGACCCCACAAGGTGAAGCTTTCTTT
D: TRBD2; size: -; J: TRBJ2-3; V: TRBV7-9; CDR3: CASSLLLAGGEDTQYF; DNA: TGTGCCAGCAGCTTGTTACTAGCGGGAGGAGAGGATACGCAGTATTTT